The T cell receptor (beta chain) under discussion was sequenced for a study of shared clonotypes between healthy human individuals. Study-level points and caveats: Unshared clonotypes carried lower generation probabilities than those common to all four donors. Represented genetic and exposure-history diversity was restricted by having few donors.

Positively selected for CCR7, the CD45RO-negative cells used as naive CD8 cells excluded terminally differentiated effector memory CD45RA+ cells. This CDR3 region has 14 residues. V was shortened by 0 bases and J by 7 bases, with 10 bases between the two germline ends. Per the germline V gene, CDR1 is LNHNV and CDR2 is YYDKDF (reference sequence). Clones were read by immunoSEQ multiplex PCR, and TCRdb kept only the in-frame ones, dropping some. The repertoire holds hundreds of thousands of clones, with about 91% as singletons. Concerning this clone: As yet, its antigen is unknown.

The specimen was naive CD8+ T cells sorted from blood. This sequence originates from a man aged 25-45 years in good health. The chain couples TRBV15 to TRBJ2-1; D not certain. CDR3 residues: CATSRDLAQNEQFF. CDR3 DNA: TGTGCCACCAGCAGAGATCTGGCCCAAAATGAGCAGTTCTTC.